This TCR beta chain was sequenced for a study of blood T cell repertoires in COVID-19. Study background: The cDNA or gDNA used as material had been derived from T cells, B-cell-depleted T cells, or PBMCs.

The length of the CDR3 is 16 residues. The germline CDR1 and CDR2 sequences are SGDLS and YYNGEE. With V trimmed by 0 bases and J by 3 bases, 5 bases remained unmatched. Repertoires were generated with immunoSEQ multiplex PCR, while TCRdb's copy carries only in-frame clones and drops some. The table has hundreds of thousands of clones, over 80% seen once; the top ten hold about 1.6%. Material for sequencing was peripheral blood. The chain combines TRBV9 with TRBJ1-5; 8 bases are a match to TRBD1. This sequence originates from a woman in her 40s who had recovered from COVID-19. CDR3 loop: CASSVGPGGFNQPQHF. For the CDR3, the DNA is TGTGCCAGCAGCGTAGGGCCAGGGGGCTTCAATCAGCCCCAGCATTTT.